One and the same sample provided the 11 T cell receptor beta chains below, sequenced in a study of T cell repertoires in cytomegalovirus infection. TCRdb re-analysed the reads in MiXCR, keeping a single row per CDR3 protein. The sample holds around 740,000 distinct CDR3 sequences; about 40% are singletons and the top ten take under 3.5%. The specimen sequenced was PBMCs. Source of these receptors: a human donor in good health (CMV status not recorded). Some clones in this sample may be carry-over from other donors' samples.

The rearrangement uses TRBV19 and TRBJ2-1; D may correspond to TRBD1 or TRBD2 (5 bases each). Trimming removed 6 bases at V and 10 bases at J, with 22 bases between. The V gene's germline CDR1 is LNHDA and CDR2 SQIVND (reference sequence). The CDR3 extends over 15 amino acids. CDR3 loop: CASRASGRTDREQFF. The CDR3 DNA sequence: TGTGCCAGTAGGGCCTCGGGACGTACCGACAGAGAGCAGTTCTTC.

This clonotype was observed a few times. The chain links TRBV28 to TRBJ2-2; TRBD2 aligns across 10 bases. V was clipped by 6 bases and J by 6 bases; unmatched bases: 7. The CDR3 is made up of 15 amino acids. Germline CDR1 is MDHEN and CDR2 is SYDVKM. The CDR3 coding sequence is TGTGCCAGCAGGGGACTAGCGATTTACCCCGGGGAGCTGTTTTTT. Amino acid sequence: CASRGLAIYPGELFF.

Concerning this clonotype itself: The conserved closing phenylalanine or tryptophan is absent in this CDR3, likely reflecting a read error. The limits of the CDR3 on the DNA are not certain, so only TCRdb's listed CDR3 is given. The chain employs TRBV10-3 and TRBJ1-2; TRBD1, the table's D call, was not compared with the DNA. The germline V gene has CDR1 ENHRY and CDR2 SYGVKD. Including both end residues, the CDR3 is 13 amino acids long. The CDR3 is CAACDGNFYGYTC.

The chain combines TRBV5-6 with TRBJ1-6, with 8 bases fitting TRBD1. The V gene's germline CDR1 is SGHDT and CDR2 YYEEEE. The CDR3 spans 15 residues. Germline trimming cut 2 bases from V and 7 bases from J; bases unmatched to any gene: 5. In DNA, the CDR3 is TGTGCCAGCAGCTTCTGGACAGGGACCAATTCACCCCTCCACTTT. The encoded protein is CASSFWTGTNSPLHF.

This clonotype showed up just a few times. The chain carries TRBV7-2 and TRBJ1-4; perhaps TRBD1 as D (6 bases). The V and J ends lost 2 bases and 10 bases respectively, with 23 bases between them. The CDR3 contains 17 residues. The V gene's germline CDR1 is SGHTA and CDR2 FQGNSA. The CDR3 region is CASSLKTLGGAARKLFF. CDR3 nucleotides: TGTGCCAGCAGCTTAAAGACGTTGGGGGGCGCGGCGAGAAAACTGTTTTTT.

The chain recombines TRBV11-2 with TRBJ2-5; D gene ambiguous. The V end was cut by 2 bases, the J end by 1 base, with 11 bases between. The V gene's germline CDR1 is SGHAT and CDR2 FQNNGV. The CDR3 is 15 residues long. The CDR3 protein is CASSLSRALQETQYF. CDR3 sequence (DNA): TGTGCCAGCAGCTTAAGTCGTGCTCTCCAAGAGACCCAGTACTTC.

J is TRBJ1-6 and V is TRBV2; 8 bases are a match to TRBD1. V shed 7 bases, J shed 4 bases, and the junction held 6 bases outside the gene matches. Germline V gene sequence: CDR1 SNHLY, CDR2 FYNNEI. The length of the CDR3 is 15 residues. This chain's CDR3 is CASTRGQEYNSPLHF. In nucleotides, the CDR3 is TGTGCCAGCACCAGGGGACAGGAATATAATTCACCCCTCCACTTT.

On this clonotype: This sequence may be a read error, since a much larger clone differs from it by one base. The rearrangement links TRBV27 to TRBJ1-1, with a weak D call TRBD1 (5 bases). Germline CDR1 is MNHEY and CDR2 is SMNVEV (reference sequence). The CDR3 has 8 residues. The ends were cut back, 11 bases at V and 8 bases at J, with 6 bases in the middle. CDR3 sequence: CAGAEAFF. For the CDR3, the DNA is TGTGCCGGGGCAGAAGCTTTCTTT.

This clonotype appeared a few times. The chain couples TRBV6-1 to TRBJ2-7, with D unclear. The V end was cut by 3 bases, the J end by 5 bases, with 14 bases between. CDR1 MNHNS and CDR2 SASEGT come from the germline V gene. This CDR3 is 14 amino acids long. CDR3 in DNA: TGTGCCAGCAGTGAGTTGGGCCTTACCCACGAGCAGTACTTC. Encoded protein: CASSELGLTHEQYF.

The V gene is TRBV12-3 or TRBV12-4, the J gene TRBJ2-5; possible D gene TRBD2, 5 bases. This CDR3 is 15 amino acids long. Trimming removed 5 bases at V and 2 bases at J, with 15 bases between. CDR3 bases: TGTGCCAGCAGTGCATGGGGAGAGCCGCAAGAGACCCAGTACTTC. Translation gives CASSAWGEPQETQYF.

Ten or more counts support this clonotype. The chain couples TRBV7-2 to TRBJ1-5; D is unclear. The CDR3 spans 15 residues. In germline, CDR1 is SGHTA, CDR2 FQGNSA. Trimming left V 1 base short and J 1 base short, with 8 bases between. CDR3 in amino acids: CASSLGAWSNQPQHF. The CDR3, as DNA: TGTGCCAGCAGCTTAGGGGCATGGAGCAATCAGCCCCAGCATTTT.